This TCR beta chain is from a study of molecular identifiers for immune sequencing clone quantification. Study-level findings and limits: A shared barcode on identical TCR molecules could lead to underestimated sizes for highly expanded clones. More than 97% of effector molecules, versus under 1% of naive-cell molecules, belonged to clones above 20 RNA copies.

Remarks on this clonotype: The antigen remains unidentified. The conserved phenylalanine or tryptophan normally closing the CDR3 is absent here, so this likely arose from a read error.

Germline loops: CDR1 PRHDT, CDR2 FYEKMQ (reference sequence). The CDR3 sequence is 15 residues long. V was clipped by 1 base and J by 5 bases, with 13 bases between them. Naive CD8 T cells underwent sorting with the CD8+CD4-CCR7+CD45RA+ definition. Previously described methods with listed TCR primers produced the bulk TCR libraries. MiXCR was run by TCRdb on the PCR reads, yielding one entry per CDR3 protein. The sample records over 550,000 distinct CDR3 sequences, about 25% being singletons. Sequencing was performed on naive CD8+ T cells from blood, with Jurkat cell RNA spiked in. As for subset: FACS-sorted CD8+CD4-CCR7+CD45RA+ naive T cells. The clonotype originates from a human donor in good health. Some libraries in this study had Jurkat cell RNA spiked in. The chain links TRBV13 to TRBJ2-3; D is possibly TRBD1 (6 bases). The CDR3 DNA reads as TGTGCCAGCAGCTTAGTATCACAGGGAAAAGATACGCAGTATTCT. Its protein is CASSLVSQGKDTQYS.